Each of the 10 T cell receptor beta chains below was sequenced from the same sample in a study of T-cell memory formation after mild COVID-19 (dated by TCRdb to the early 2020s). The protocol used for the library was 5' RACE. Sequencing was carried out with an Illumina NovaSeq 6000. TCRdb itself trimmed the public reads at Q25 with fastp, ran MiXCR and retained productive beta chains. Each CDR3 protein appears once, grouped with its most common genes and DNA. In this sample the table shows around 450,000 distinct CDR3 sequences, approximately 24% of which occur a single time. 8.8% of the sample is held by the ten biggest clonotypes. Sample: PBMCs or a T cell subset sorted from them (not recorded which). All receptors derive from an adult woman who had mild COVID-19 (a few samples of this study predate the infection). The sample titles of this study are shuffled in the database, so cell type and time point are left out; the donor was told from shared clones.

In its sample, this clonotype was seen a few times. This chain links TRBV7-3 with TRBJ2-7; D is perhaps TRBD1 (6 bases). V was pared by 5 bases and J by 5 bases, with 22 bases between. CDR1 SGHTA and CDR2 FQGTGA come from the germline V gene. CDR3 size: 16 residues. The CDR3 region is CASSPGAGTSWDEQYF. The CDR3 DNA reads TGTGCCAGCAGCCCAGGGGCTGGGACCTCTTGGGACGAGCAGTACTTC. Combining the CDR3 with reference TRBV7-3 and TRBJ2-7 gives the whole variable domain GAGVSQTPSNKVTEKGKYVELRCDPISGHTALYWYRQSLGQGPEFLIYFQGTGAADDSGLPNDRFFAVRPEGSVSTLKIQRTERGDSAVYLCASSPGAGTSWDEQYFGPGTRLTVT.

This clonotype was observed a few times. In DNA, the CDR3 is TGTGCCAGCAGCGTCCAGCGAAACACTGAAGCTTTCTTT. This codes for CASSVQRNTEAFF. The J gene is TRBJ1-1, the V gene TRBV9; D uncertain. The CDR3 is 13 residues long. CDR1 is SGDLS, CDR2 YYNGEE, per germline. V lost 2 bases and J lost 2, with 7 bases in between. Together with reference TRBV9 and TRBJ1-1, the CDR3 gives the full variable domain: DSGVTQTPKHLITATGQRVTLRCSPRSGDLSVYWYQQSLDQGLQFLIQYYNGEERAKGNILERFSAQQFPDLHSELNLSSLELGDSALYFCASSVQRNTEAFFGQGTRLTVV.

The chain couples TRBV7-2 to TRBJ2-3; no firm D call. V lost 1 base, J lost 4 bases, and 9 bases lay in between. Germline values: CDR1 SGHTA, CDR2 FQGNSA. The CDR3 is 14 residues long. CDR3 coding DNA: TGTGCCAGCAGCTTAGACGCTCGAGCAGATACGCAGTATTTT. It translates to CASSLDARADTQYF.

This rearrangement joins TRBV7-8 to TRBJ1-4, with 8 bases matching TRBD1. Germline CDR1 is SGHVS and CDR2 is FQNEAQ. Trimming took 4 bases from V and 7 from J; bases not matched to a gene: 2. The length of the CDR3 is 13 residues. The CDR3 sequence is CASSSDRGEKLFF. For the CDR3, the DNA is TGTGCCAGCAGCTCTGACAGGGGTGAAAAACTGTTTTTT.

This chain joins TRBV12-3 or TRBV12-4 and TRBJ2-1; the D gene is possibly TRBD2 (6 bases). Trimming took 3 bases from V and 6 from J, leaving 12 bases between them. The CDR3 runs 14 residues. As DNA, the CDR3 is TGTGCCAGCAGTTTGGTCGGGAGTTTCAATGAGCAGTTCTTC. This translates into CASSLVGSFNEQFF.

The chain is built from TRBV12-3 or TRBV12-4 and TRBJ1-1, with D possibly TRBD1 on 5 matching bases. The V and J ends lost 5 bases and 9 bases respectively, with 10 bases between them. CDR3 size: 11 residues. The CDR3 reads CASSRGWKAFF. CDR3 in DNA: TGTGCCAGCAGTAGGGGATGGAAAGCTTTCTTT.

The chain combines TRBV9 with TRBJ1-2; the match to TRBD1 covers 7 bases. This CDR3 has 17 residues. V shed 4 bases and J 4 bases; nucleotides not matched to a gene: 16. In germline, CDR1 is SGDLS, CDR2 YYNGEE. The CDR3 loop is CASSSRGGGRDLYGYTF. CDR3 sequence (DNA): TGTGCCAGCAGCTCAAGAGGAGGGGGCAGGGACCTCTATGGCTACACCTTC.

This clonotype was observed a few times. This chain uses TRBV4-1 with TRBJ1-5; no reliable D call. The CDR3 length is 15 residues. Germline V lookup: CDR1 MGHRA, CDR2 YSYEKL. Trimming shortened V by 0 bases and J by 3 bases, and 9 bases separated the two germline ends. The CDR3 DNA is TGCGCCAGCAGCCAAGAGAAAGAAATCAATCAGCCCCAGCATTTT. Protein sequence: CASSQEKEINQPQHF.

This clonotype was observed a handful of times. The rearrangement links TRBV20-1 to TRBJ1-1; D call uncertain. This CDR3 has 14 residues. V was cut by 0 bases and J by 8 bases, with 16 bases left in between. Per germline, CDR1 DFQATT and CDR2 SNEGSKA (reference sequence). The CDR3: CSARDERTYSEAFF. DNA of the CDR3: TGCAGTGCTAGAGATGAGCGTACCTACTCGGAAGCTTTCTTT.

This clonotype was seen just once. This chain joins TRBV29-1 and TRBJ2-1; 10 bases map to TRBD2. The CDR3 contains 14 residues. After removal of 6 bases from V and 15 bases from J, the junction contained 17 bases not matched to a gene. Germline V gene lookup returns CDR1 SQVTM and CDR2 ANQGSEA. CDR3 loop: CSVLGLASDLGAFF. CDR3 in DNA: TGCAGCGTCTTGGGACTAGCGTCGGATTTGGGCGCGTTCTTC.